One T cell receptor (beta chain) is described in this entry. Its cognate antigen is unknown. The study reverse transcribed the entire isolated RNA, so it sequenced expressed TCRB transcripts. The method was immunoSEQ multiplex PCR; TCRdb's version includes in-frame clones alone and lacks a portion of them. The table includes some 250,000 clones, roughly a tenth detected once. Based on CD45RO/CCR7/CD25/CD127/CD95/CD27, CD4+ regulatory, stem cell-like memory, naive and central memory cells were sorted. Germline loops: CDR1 SGHVS, CDR2 FQNEAQ. Trimming left V 6 bases short and J 7 bases short, with 19 bases between. This CDR3 has 14 residues. The sample originates from a study of beta chain features in type 1 diabetes. Study-level findings and limits: The question left open here concerned HLA type influencing TCRB rearrangement. More deletions and fewer insertions at VDJ junctions were seen in type 1 diabetes patients. Researchers reported that naive, central memory and Treg TCRB repertoires appeared more similar in patients than in healthy donors. Within each of all four CD4+ subsets, Type 1 diabetes patients had TCRB CDR3s that were moderately but significantly shorter.

Specimen: naive CD4+ T cells from blood. The V and J genes are TRBV7-8 and TRBJ2-7; tentatively, D is TRBD1 (6 bases). The source is a man younger than 45 with type 1 diabetes. The CDR3 region has the DNA TGTGCCAGCAGGTCAGGGGCAGCTCAAGGGGAGCAGTACTTC. Translating gives CASRSGAAQGEQYF.